Each of the 17 T cell receptor beta chains below was sequenced from the same sample in a study of blood T cells in healthy people across ages (dated by TCRdb to the mid-2010s). Libraries were prepared through 5' RACE. A second PCR of roughly 7 to 11 cycles was run with a J-beta primer mix and a sample-barcoded 5' primer. Clones were called with MiXCR by TCRdb after fastp trimmed the public reads at Q25, and only in-frame beta chains were retained. When rows share a CDR3 protein, they turn into one entry using the most common DNA and genes. Counted in this sample were around 2 million distinct CDR3 sequences; about two fifths of them appeared once. The ten biggest clones cover 23% of the sample. Sequencing was carried out using blood. Source of these receptors: a human donor in good health.

This clonotype was counted only a few times. The rearrangement uses TRBV29-1 and TRBJ2-1, with D hard to call. The CDR3 extends over 16 amino acids. Germline V lookup: CDR1 SQVTM, CDR2 ANQGSEA. With 0 bases removed from V and 0 bases from J, the gap between germline ends came to 12 bases. CDR3 in amino acids: CSVEDETRSSYNEQFF. The DNA for the CDR3 is TGCAGCGTTGAAGATGAGACCCGAAGCTCCTACAATGAGCAGTTCTTC.

The rearrangement uses TRBV7-3 and TRBJ2-1, with D perhaps being TRBD1 or TRBD2 (5 bases each). Germline loops: CDR1 SGHTA, CDR2 FQGTGA. The CDR3 spans 19 residues. Trimming removed 0 bases from V and 3 bases from J, with 21 bases in between. CDR3 sequence reads: CASSLTRSRENWSYNEQFF. CDR3 nucleotide sequence: TGTGCCAGCAGCTTAACCCGATCCAGGGAGAACTGGAGCTACAATGAGCAGTTCTTC.

The chain employs TRBV12-3 or TRBV12-4 and TRBJ1-5; D gene uncertain. The CDR3 runs 15 residues. V was trimmed by 5 bases and J by 3 bases, leaving 14 bases between them. CDR3 in DNA: TGTGCCAGCAGTGCAGCGGGCAGTCCCAATCAGCCCCAGCATTTT. Protein: CASSAAGSPNQPQHF.

The sample holds one count of this clonotype. The V gene is TRBV20-1, the J gene TRBJ2-1; D not resolved. This CDR3 is built from 13 residues. Per germline, CDR1 DFQATT and CDR2 SNEGSKA (reference sequence). With 5 bases removed from V and 4 bases from J, the gap between germline ends came to 12 bases. CDR3 in amino acids: CSASHDVYNEQFF. CDR3 DNA: TGCAGTGCTTCCCATGACGTGTACAATGAGCAGTTCTTC.

This clonotype was seen a handful of times. At one of its ends the junction is not consistent with the germline gene, which may arise from a read error. This sequence joins TRBV20-1 and TRBJ2-1, with 8 bases matching TRBD2. Germline CDR1 DFQATT, CDR2 SNEGSKA (reference sequence). The CDR3 spans 12 residues. This CDR3 reads CSASGGYNKQFF. The CDR3 coding sequence is TGCAGTGCAAGCGGGGGCTACAATAAGCAGTTCTTC.

This clonotype was recorded a few times. This rearrangement joins TRBV29-1 to TRBJ1-4; D uncertain. V was trimmed by 7 bases and J by 7 bases, leaving 13 bases between them. Germline CDR1 is SQVTM and CDR2 is ANQGSEA. This CDR3 is 12 amino acids long. DNA of the CDR3: TGCAGCGCGATAAGGAGTGGTGAAAAACTGTTTTTT. Residues: CSAIRSGEKLFF.

A few counts support this clonotype. The chain couples TRBV9 to TRBJ1-2, with D tentatively TRBD1 (5 bases). This CDR3 is 14 amino acids long. Germline V gene data show CDR1 as SGDLS and CDR2 as YYNGEE. Trimming took 0 bases from V and 4 from J, leaving 10 bases between them. CDR3 sequence: CASSVASGSYGYTF. The CDR3, as DNA: TGTGCCAGCAGCGTAGCTTCAGGGTCCTATGGCTACACCTTC. The full variable domain, with the rest looked up from reference TRBV9 and TRBJ1-2, is DSGVTQTPKHLITATGQRVTLRCSPRSGDLSVYWYQQSLDQGLQFLIQYYNGEERAKGNILERFSAQQFPDLHSELNLSSLELGDSALYFCASSVASGSYGYTFGSGTRLTVV.

The V gene is TRBV28, the J gene TRBJ1-4, with D maybe TRBD1 (5 bases). Trimming took off 5 bases at V and 6 bases at J, with 19 bases between the two ends. The CDR3 covers 16 residues. The germline V gene has CDR1 MDHEN and CDR2 SYDVKM. CDR3 loop: CASSPPTGRGDEKLFF. CDR3 DNA: TGTGCCAGCAGTCCTCCAACGGGGAGAGGGGATGAAAAACTGTTTTTT.

This clonotype was detected only a few times. This chain connects TRBV29-1 to TRBJ1-4, with D unresolved. The CDR3 loop spans 13 amino acids. The germline V gene has CDR1 SQVTM and CDR2 ANQGSEA. V lost 4 bases to trimming and J lost 12 bases, with 18 bases between them. CDR3 protein: CSVGGPGSLELFF. CDR3 in DNA: TGCAGCGTTGGTGGACCGGGGTCGTTGGAACTGTTTTTT.

Only a few counts were recorded for this clonotype. DNA of the CDR3: TGTGCCAGCAGCCAAGGCGGACTGTCAAACTCCTACAATGAGCAGTTCTTC. This translates into CASSQGGLSNSYNEQFF. This chain links TRBV4-2 with TRBJ2-1; D possibly corresponds to TRBD2 (5 bases). V lost 1 base and J lost 0, with 13 bases in between. Germline V CDR1 and CDR2: LGHNA, YNFKEQ. The length of the CDR3 is 17 residues.

The chain uses TRBV12-3 or TRBV12-4 and TRBJ2-6; no firm D call. The CDR3 spans 19 residues. Trimming cost V 5 bases and J 0 bases, with 20 bases left between them. The CDR3 loop is CASSPPGRSPLSGANVLTF. The CDR3 DNA reads as TGTGCCAGCAGTCCCCCCGGCAGGAGCCCTCTCTCTGGGGCCAACGTCCTGACTTTC.

Only a few counts were recorded for this clonotype. This rearrangement joins TRBV20-1 to TRBJ2-1, with a tentative D call TRBD2 (6 bases). The CDR3 sequence is 14 residues long. The germline V gene encodes CDR1 DFQATT and CDR2 SNEGSKA (reference sequence). The V gene lost 6 bases and the J gene lost 3 bases, with 15 bases spanning the gap. The CDR3 here is CSAATNGGYNEQFF. CDR3 coding DNA: TGCAGTGCAGCGACCAACGGGGGCTACAATGAGCAGTTCTTC.

There are a few counts of this clonotype. V usage is TRBV20-1 and J usage is TRBJ2-7; D unresolved. The ends were cut back, 6 bases at V and 3 bases at J, with 21 bases in the middle. The CDR3 has 15 amino acids. Germline V gene data show CDR1 as DFQATT and CDR2 as SNEGSKA (reference sequence). CDR3: CSATTTVTDFYEQYF. CDR3 DNA sequence: TGCAGTGCAACCACCACAGTTACCGATTTCTACGAGCAGTACTTC.

The CDR3 region has the DNA TGTGCCAGCAGTTATCGCAGGGGGGATCCAGAGACCCAGTACTTC. Translation: CASSYRRGDPETQYF. The genes are TRBV6-5 and TRBJ2-5; weak D call: TRBD1 (7 bases). Germline V gene lookup returns CDR1 MNHEY and CDR2 SVGAGI. Trimming stripped 3 bases from V and 4 bases from J, with 15 bases between. CDR3 size: 15 residues.

The rearrangement uses TRBV19 and TRBJ1-6, with D tentatively TRBD1 (6 bases). The germline V gene has CDR1 LNHDA and CDR2 SQIVND (reference sequence). This CDR3 has 18 amino acids. V lost 5 bases to trimming and J lost 10 bases, with 27 bases between them. The CDR3 sequence: CASSPKGGLFVSGSPLHF. CDR3 DNA: TGTGCCAGTAGTCCCAAGGGGGGTCTCTTCGTCTCGGGGTCACCCCTCCACTTT. Based on the CDR3 plus reference TRBV19 and TRBJ1-6, the full variable domain is DGGITQSPKYLFRKEGQNVTLSCEQNLNHDAMYWYRQDPGQGLRLIYYSQIVNDFQKGDIAEGYSVSREKKESFPLTVTSAQKNPTAFYLCASSPKGGLFVSGSPLHFGNGTRLTVT.

This clonotype was counted many times. This chain uses TRBV7-9 with TRBJ2-1; TRBD1 or TRBD2 may be the D gene (6 bases each). The CDR3 totals 16 residues. The germline V gene has CDR1 SEHNR and CDR2 FQNEAQ (reference sequence). The V end lost 5 bases, the J end lost 8 bases, and 22 bases lay between the germline ends. This chain's CDR3 is CASSRGQTQRVDEQFF. The CDR3 bases are TGTGCCAGCAGCCGGGGGCAGACCCAGCGGGTGGATGAGCAGTTCTTC.

The rearrangement uses TRBV20-1 and TRBJ1-2; 9 bases align to TRBD1. This CDR3 comprises 12 residues. Germline CDR1 reads DFQATT; CDR2 reads SNEGSKA (reference sequence). Trimming cost V 3 bases and J 6 bases; bases outside gene matches: 2. The CDR3 sequence is CSASTGGDGYTF. In nucleotides, the CDR3 is TGCAGTGCTAGCACAGGGGGCGATGGCTACACCTTC.